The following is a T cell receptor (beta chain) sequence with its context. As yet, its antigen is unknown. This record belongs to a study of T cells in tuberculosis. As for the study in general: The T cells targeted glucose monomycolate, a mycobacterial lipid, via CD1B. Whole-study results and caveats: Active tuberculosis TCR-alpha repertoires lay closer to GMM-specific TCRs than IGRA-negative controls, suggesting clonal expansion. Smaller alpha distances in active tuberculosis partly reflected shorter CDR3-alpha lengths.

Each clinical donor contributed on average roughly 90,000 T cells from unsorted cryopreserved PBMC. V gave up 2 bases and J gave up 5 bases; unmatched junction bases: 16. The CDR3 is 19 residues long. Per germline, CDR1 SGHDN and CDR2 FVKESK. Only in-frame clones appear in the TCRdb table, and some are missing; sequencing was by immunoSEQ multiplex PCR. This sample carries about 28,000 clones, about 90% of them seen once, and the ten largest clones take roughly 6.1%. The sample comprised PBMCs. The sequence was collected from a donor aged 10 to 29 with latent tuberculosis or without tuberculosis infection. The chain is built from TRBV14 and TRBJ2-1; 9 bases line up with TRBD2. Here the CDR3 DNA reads TGTGCCAGCAGCCAACGGTCTATCGGTCGCGCGGGGGGGCACAATGAGCAGTTCTTC. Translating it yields CASSQRSIGRAGGHNEQFF.